The sequence of this T cell receptor beta chain was determined in a study of T cell repertoires in cytomegalovirus infection. Overall study: Recently described HLA-C-restricted plus well-studied HLA-B-restricted CMV epitopes were used. TCR beta signatures that were public indicated CMV infection and matching HLA type.

Concerning this clonotype: Antigen: not known.

TCRdb recomputed calls from the reads with MiXCR, one row per CDR3 protein. The sample consists of 680,000 or so distinct CDR3 sequences, roughly 30% of them appearing once. Study-wide results and caveats: The ex vivo response was dominated by HLA-C-restricted CMV-specific TCR beta clonotypes. The study identified carriers of CMV plus the relevant HLA from cumulative public TCR beta family frequency.

J gave up 7 bases and V 6 bases, and 9 bases lay outside the gene matches. In germline, CDR1 is MDHEN, CDR2 SYDVKM. The CDR3 sequence is 14 residues long. V gene TRBV28 combines with J gene TRBJ1-2, with TRBD1 matching over 9 bases. The receptor comes from a human donor in good health (CMV status not recorded). Some clones in this sample may be carry-over from other donors' samples. Sample: cultured PBMCs, taken from culture after CMV antigen stimulation. CDR3 region: CASRYTGQGFGYTF. The CDR3 coding sequence is TGTGCCAGCAGATATACTGGACAGGGGTTTGGCTACACCTTC.